This T cell receptor beta chain was sequenced in a study of cytomegalovirus exposure and HLA in healthy donors. Study overall: Assignment to the Caucasian-associated ancestry cluster applied to 75% to 85% of the approximately 420 genotyped donors. Study-level findings and limits: The authors confirmed in vitro that a few CMV-associated chains were specific for CMV antigens. Evidence from a later analysis indicated that most CMV-associated TCR beta chains looked HLA-restricted. Among TCR beta chains of equal frequency, HLA-associated ones were more clonally expanded in a later analysis.

Note on this clone: What it binds is not known. Other DNA sequences in this specimen translate into the identical CDR3.

The PCR made use of 60 Vbeta and 13 Jbeta primers. Produced via immunoSEQ multiplex PCR; TCRdb's table is partial and in-frame only. The sample includes about 190,000 clones, 87% of them seen just once. V was pared by 0 bases and J by 3 bases, with 3 bases of the junction left unmatched. The CDR3 spans 15 residues. CDR1 is PRHDT and CDR2 is FYEKMQ in the germline V gene (reference sequence). Specimen: PBMCs. V gene TRBV13 combines with J gene TRBJ2-7; 9 bases map to TRBD1. This TCR was recovered from a man aged 25-40 years in good health and CMV-seronegative. In DNA form, the CDR3 reads TGTGCCAGCAGCTTAGGTCCGACAGGGGGCTACGAGCAGTACTTC. Protein: CASSLGPTGGYEQYF.